Below are 22 T cell receptor beta chains sequenced from a single sample in a study of blood T cell repertoires in COVID-19. The method was immunoSEQ multiplex PCR; TCRdb's version includes in-frame clones alone and lacks a portion of them. The sample carries some 120,000 clones, roughly 90% recorded once. Source material: peripheral blood. These TCRs come from a man between 45 and 60 years old with acute or convalescent COVID-19.

The V gene is TRBV5-1, the J gene TRBJ1-5, with TRBD1 identical over 7 bases. The CDR3 has 15 residues. Germline assignment: CDR1 SGHRS and CDR2 YFSETQ. J was trimmed by 7 bases and V by 3 bases; bases with no gene match: 10. For the CDR3, the DNA is TGCGCCAGCAGCTGGGATACAGGGGTCGGGCAGCCCCAGCATTTT. This gives the protein CASSWDTGVGQPQHF. The full variable domain, rest sourced from reference TRBV5-1 and TRBJ1-5, is KAGVTQTPRYLIKTRGQQVTLSCSPISGHRSVSWYQQTPGQGLQFLFEYFSETQRNKGNFPGRFSGRQFSNSRSEMNVSTLELGDSALYLCASSWDTGVGQPQHFGDGTRLSIL.

This clone has more than one count but fewer than ten. The chain couples TRBV30 to TRBJ2-1; 10 positions agree with TRBD2. Trimming cost V 2 bases and J 9 bases; bases outside gene matches: 13. CDR3 length: 16 amino acids. Per the germline V gene, CDR1 is GTSNPN and CDR2 is SVGIG (reference sequence). As DNA, the CDR3 is TGTGCCTGGAGTAGGGACTCTAGCGGGAGTAAAGGTGAGCAGTTCTTC. Translated, it gives CAWSRDSSGSKGEQFF.

V usage is TRBV6-5 and J usage is TRBJ1-5; TRBD1 matches at 8 bases. CDR1 is MNHEY and CDR2 is SVGAGI in the germline V gene. With 7 bases clipped from V and 2 bases from J, the junction kept 7 bases outside the gene matches. This CDR3 is 15 amino acids long. The CDR3, as DNA: TGTGCCAGCACCAAAGGACAGGGTGGCAATCAGCCCCAGCATTTT. Its translation is CASTKGQGGNQPQHF.

The rearrangement links TRBV6-1 to TRBJ1-2; TRBD1 aligns across 10 bases. The CDR3 length is 13 residues. From germline, CDR1 is MNHNS and CDR2 SASEGT. The ends lost 3 bases at V and 13 bases at J; junction bases unmatched: 8. CDR3 sequence reads: CASSDLDRGQLTF. The CDR3 DNA is TGTGCCAGCAGTGACCTAGACAGGGGGCAACTCACCTTC.

This chain joins TRBV7-8 and TRBJ1-1; the D gene is possibly TRBD1 (5 bases). The V gene lost 3 bases and the J gene lost 12 bases, with 11 bases spanning the gap. CDR1 and CDR2 (germline): SGHVS, FQNEAQ. This CDR3 has 11 amino acids. The CDR3 loop is CASSFAGFTFF. The CDR3 coding sequence is TGTGCCAGCAGCTTCGCAGGGTTTACTTTCTTT.

This rearrangement joins TRBV9 to TRBJ2-7; 10 bases are shared with TRBD2. The CDR3 covers 14 residues. Trimming took 3 bases from V and 1 from J; bases not matched to a gene: 1. CDR1 is SGDLS and CDR2 is YYNGEE in the germline V gene. CDR3 amino acids: CASSGGLASYEQYF. DNA for the CDR3: TGTGCCAGCAGCGGGGGACTAGCGTCCTACGAGCAGTACTTC.

The chain combines TRBV3-1 (or the pseudogene TRBV3-2) with TRBJ1-5; possibly TRBD1 for D (6 bases). V was pared by 6 bases and J by 2 bases, with 17 bases between. The germline V gene encodes CDR1 LGHDT and CDR2 YNNKEL (reference sequence). The CDR3 runs to 16 residues. The CDR3 DNA reads as TGTGCCAGCAGTCGGGGTACAGGGATGGGCAATCAGCCCCAGCATTTT. As protein: CASSRGTGMGNQPQHF.

V is TRBV15 and J is TRBJ1-4; 7 bases align to TRBD1. Germline V gene lookup returns CDR1 LNHNV and CDR2 YYDKDF (reference sequence). Unmatched junction bases numbered 8, after V lost 0 bases and J lost 7 bases. The CDR3 covers 16 residues. The CDR3 nucleotides are TGTGCCACCAGCAGAGATATAGGGGGCAATGCTGAAAAACTGTTTTTT. Its protein is CATSRDIGGNAEKLFF.

The J gene is TRBJ1-1, the V gene TRBV5-1, with D hard to call. Germline V lookup: CDR1 SGHRS, CDR2 YFSETQ. The V end lost 0 bases, the J end lost 1 base, and 4 bases lay between the germline ends. There are 13 residues in the CDR3. The DNA for the CDR3 is TGCGCCAGCAGCTTGGCGGGGAACACTGAAGCTTTCTTT. Translating it yields CASSLAGNTEAFF.

The V gene is TRBV4-3, the J gene TRBJ2-2; 8 bases match TRBD2. Germline V gene data show CDR1 as LGHNA and CDR2 as YSLEER. V was clipped by 1 base and J by 7 bases; unmatched bases: 8. This CDR3 comprises 16 residues. CDR3 region: CASSQVPGGVGGELFF. As DNA, the CDR3 is TGCGCCAGCAGCCAAGTCCCGGGGGGGGTCGGCGGGGAGCTGTTTTTT.

The J gene is TRBJ2-1, the V gene TRBV18, with 9 nucleotides matching TRBD2. CDR3 size: 14 residues. The ends lost 3 bases at V and 8 bases at J; junction bases unmatched: 5. Per germline, CDR1 KGHSH and CDR2 LQKENI. The CDR3 is CASSPQRGAHEQFF. CDR3 DNA sequence: TGTGCCAGCTCACCGCAGCGGGGGGCGCATGAGCAGTTCTTC.

As regards this clone: Germline is not matched at one junction end, which may reflect a read error. This sequence joins TRBV9 and TRBJ1-3; the match to TRBD1 covers 9 bases. This CDR3 has 15 residues. Germline lookup yields CDR1 SGDLS and CDR2 YYNGEE. CDR3 nucleotides: TGTGCCAGCAGCGTTTGGACAGGGGCTGGAGACACCATATATTTT. It translates to CASSVWTGAGDTIYF.

The chain combines TRBV6-6 with TRBJ1-6; D is possibly TRBD1 (5 bases). This CDR3 is 19 amino acids long. Trimming pared 5 bases from V and 4 bases from J, leaving 24 bases between. CDR1 is MNHNY and CDR2 is SVGAGI in the germline V gene (reference sequence). CDR3 amino acids: CASSLSSPQASVYNSPLHF. The CDR3 DNA is TGTGCCAGCAGTCTCTCGTCACCACAGGCTTCGGTGTATAATTCACCCCTCCACTTT.

CDR3 bases: TGTGCCAGTGCGATGAGCTCCTACGAGCAGTACTTC. Translation: CASAMSSYEQYF. V gene TRBV5-8 combines with J gene TRBJ2-7; no clear D. There are 12 residues in the CDR3. Deletions cut 8 bases from V and 0 bases from J, with 9 bases between. Germline V gives CDR1 SGHTS, CDR2 YDEGEE.

In its sample, this clone was seen once. Other DNA sequences in this specimen translate into the identical CDR3. This sequence joins TRBV5-1 and TRBJ2-5, with a possible D match to TRBD1 (5 bases). The germline V gene has CDR1 SGHRS and CDR2 YFSETQ. This CDR3 spans 14 amino acids. Trimming cost V 4 bases and J 2 bases, with 12 bases left between them. Here the CDR3 DNA reads TGCGCCAGCAGCCTAACGACAGCGCAAGAGACCCAGTACTTC. It is translated as CASSLTTAQETQYF.

The V and J genes are TRBV5-6 and TRBJ2-5, with D maybe TRBD1 (6 bases). The V end lost 4 bases, the J end lost 5 bases, and 18 bases lay between the germline ends. Germline-derived CDR1 and CDR2 are SGHDT and YYEEEE. The CDR3 length is 15 residues. DNA for the CDR3: TGTGCCAGCAGCCTAAACACAGGGTTCCAGGAGACCCAGTACTTC. Its protein is CASSLNTGFQETQYF.

The chain couples TRBV7-8 to TRBJ1-5; 9 bases line up with TRBD1. J was trimmed by 7 bases and V by 0 bases; bases with no gene match: 4. Germline values: CDR1 SGHVS, CDR2 FQNEAQ. The CDR3 loop spans 15 amino acids. This CDR3 is CASSLAGTGRQPQHF. CDR3 DNA sequence: TGTGCCAGCAGCTTAGCGGGGACAGGGCGCCAGCCCCAGCATTTT.

This clone was observed once. The gene calls are TRBV9 and TRBJ2-1; D unclear. The CDR3 consists of 14 residues. Germline CDR1 SGDLS, CDR2 YYNGEE. Trimming left V 1 base short and J 6 bases short, with 11 bases between. This CDR3 is CASSVPLAPNEQFF. Here the CDR3 DNA reads TGTGCCAGCAGCGTACCCTTAGCACCCAATGAGCAGTTCTTC.

V and J are TRBV5-1 and TRBJ2-2; perhaps TRBD1 as D (6 bases). V lost 2 bases to trimming and J lost 6 bases, with 11 bases between them. This CDR3 is 14 amino acids long. Germline assignment: CDR1 SGHRS and CDR2 YFSETQ. The CDR3 reads CASSFSQGPGELFF. The CDR3 coding sequence is TGCGCCAGCAGCTTTTCACAGGGCCCCGGGGAGCTGTTTTTT.

J is TRBJ2-5 and V is TRBV7-9; tentative D call: TRBD2 (5 bases). Germline assignment: CDR1 SEHNR and CDR2 FQNEAQ (reference sequence). This CDR3 spans 13 amino acids. The V end lost 1 base, the J end lost 5 bases, and 8 bases lay between the germline ends. The CDR3 nucleotides are TGTGCCAGCAGCTTAGGGAGAGGGGAGACCCAGTACTTC. It specifies CASSLGRGETQYF.

The genes are TRBV6-5 and TRBJ1-1; no definite D call. Germline V gives CDR1 MNHEY, CDR2 SVGAGI. Deletions cut 7 bases from V and 4 bases from J, with 13 bases between. The CDR3 sequence is 13 residues long. CDR3 DNA sequence: TGTGCCAGCACCTCCCCAGGTTCCACTGAAGCTTTCTTT. It codes for CASTSPGSTEAFF.

This clone was observed once. The rearrangement uses TRBV4-2 and TRBJ2-3; 7 nucleotides line up with TRBD1. Germline V lookup: CDR1 LGHNA, CDR2 YNFKEQ. The CDR3 covers 17 residues. V trimming: 1 base; J trimming: 5 bases; junction bases outside the gene matches: 12. The CDR3, as DNA: TGTGCCAGCAGCCAAGGGACAAAGACAGGGCTTAAAGATACGCAGTATTTT. Translated: CASSQGTKTGLKDTQYF.